This T cell receptor (beta chain) is from a study of blood T cell repertoires in COVID-19. Study overall: The United States, Italy and Spain supplied acute and convalescent COVID-19 samples. Sources were T cells, B-cell-depleted T cells, or PBMCs; the material itself was cDNA or gDNA.

Per the study methods: Using reference gene primer amplification, nucleated cell counts were estimated. Produced via immunoSEQ multiplex PCR; TCRdb's table is partial and in-frame only. That table is the source of V, J and clone size, and D and trimming were worked out from the DNA. Of about 530,000 clones listed, roughly 91% are singletons. V shed 0 bases and J shed 2 bases, with 14 bases lying between them. Germline CDR1 and CDR2: SGHTA and FQGNSA. The CDR3 is 17 residues long. This receptor was identified in a woman in her forties or fifties with COVID-19, enrolled during active disease. The gene calls are TRBV7-2 and TRBJ1-5, with a tentative D call TRBD1 (5 bases). The sample was peripheral blood. The CDR3 DNA reads as TGTGCCAGCAGCTTAGCGCTGGGAGGGGCGGGCAATCAGCCCCAGCATTTT. It yields the protein CASSLALGGAGNQPQHF.